This passage covers 3 T cell receptor beta chains from one sample sequenced in a study of cytomegalovirus exposure and HLA in healthy donors. The PCR used 60 Vbeta and 13 Jbeta primers. This table comes from immunoSEQ multiplex PCR, and its TCRdb copy is limited to in-frame clones, with some not included. The sample consists of around 150,000 clones, approximately 83% of them appearing once. The sample was PBMCs. These receptors were collected from a man between 18 and 29 years old in good health and CMV-seropositive.

The V call is TRBV4-1, the J call TRBJ1-2; 8 bases match TRBD1. CDR1 and CDR2 from the germline V gene are MGHRA and YSYEKL. This CDR3 spans 13 amino acids. V gave up 4 bases and J gave up 5 bases; unmatched junction bases: 3. The CDR3 DNA follows: TGCGCCAGCAGCCGGGACAGGTGGTATGGCTACACCTTC. Its protein product is CASSRDRWYGYTF.

The rearrangement joins TRBV5-4 to TRBJ2-5, with TRBD2 matching over 7 bases. Trimming at V came to 4 bases and at J to 4 bases, leaving 4 bases not matched to a gene. CDR1 SGHNT and CDR2 YYREEE come from the germline V gene (reference sequence). This CDR3 comprises 13 residues. The CDR3 region is CASSPRGGETQYF. In DNA, the CDR3 is TGTGCCAGCAGCCCACGCGGGGGAGAGACCCAGTACTTC.

V is TRBV5-4 and J is TRBJ2-1; the match to TRBD1 covers 9 bases. This CDR3 is built from 17 residues. Germline CDR1 is SGHNT and CDR2 is YYREEE (reference sequence). The V and J ends lost 0 bases and 1 base, in that order; junction bases with no gene match: 5. CDR3 loop: CASSLGDRARSYNEQFF. For the CDR3, the DNA is TGTGCCAGCAGCTTGGGGGACAGGGCTCGTTCCTACAATGAGCAGTTCTTC.